The table lists the clone carrying this T cell receptor (beta chain) with a few counts. From germline, CDR1 is LGHNA and CDR2 YNFKEQ. This CDR3 spans 14 amino acids. The J segment lost 2 bases and the V segment lost 1 base, leaving 2 bases of the junction unmatched. MiXCR, run by TCRdb on the RT-PCR reads, gives a single entry per CDR3 protein. This table has more than 600,000 distinct CDR3 sequences, approximately 15% appearing once. The sequence came from a female donor in good health, serving as a healthy control. Material for sequencing was memory CD4+ T cells from blood. The chain couples TRBV4-2 to TRBJ2-7, with 7 bases that match TRBD1. CDR3: CASSQVTGTYEQYF. The CDR3 DNA reads as TGTGCCAGCAGCCAAGTGACAGGGACCTACGAGCAGTACTTC.